The 23 T cell receptor beta chains below were found in one sample sequenced in a study of T cells in Graves' hyperthyroidism and ophthalmopathy. Amplified TCR beta CDR3 regions derived from RNA transcripts. First-round RT-PCR of the TCR CDR3 relied on the HTBI primer set. TCRdb analysed the multiplex PCR reads with MiXCR anew, one entry per CDR3 protein. The sample shows under 350,000 distinct CDR3 sequences, approximately 15% of them seen only once. Sequencing was carried out using blood. The receptors derive from an older woman with Graves' ophthalmopathy.

V and J are TRBV15 and TRBJ1-3, with D possibly being TRBD1 (6 bases). Germline V gives CDR1 LNHNV, CDR2 YYDKDF (reference sequence). The CDR3 length is 15 residues. Trimming removed 4 bases from V and 0 bases from J, with 10 bases in between. The CDR3 spells CATSKDRSSGNTIYF. CDR3 DNA sequence: TGTGCCACCAGCAAAGACAGGAGCTCTGGAAACACCATATATTTT.

This clonotype has a count of ten or more. The chain combines TRBV28 with TRBJ2-6; TRBD1 is a possible D gene (6 bases). The CDR3 runs 14 residues. Germline values: CDR1 MDHEN, CDR2 SYDVKM. V lost 7 bases, J lost 1 base, and 8 bases lay in between. CDR3 in DNA: TGTGCCAGCATCACAGGGTCTGGGGCCAACGTCCTGACTTTC. This sequence encodes CASITGSGANVLTF.

V usage is TRBV7-2 and J usage is TRBJ2-1; D unresolved. Trimming removed 3 bases at V and 0 bases at J, with 3 bases between. Germline CDR1 reads SGHTA; CDR2 reads FQGNSA. The CDR3 contains 13 residues. CDR3 protein: CASSFFSYNEQFF. The CDR3 coding sequence is TGTGCCAGCAGCTTCTTCTCCTACAATGAGCAGTTCTTC.

This clonotype has ten or more counts. The rearrangement links TRBV18 to TRBJ1-1; TRBD1 matches 9 bases. V was pared by 4 bases and J by 4 bases, with 4 bases of the junction left unmatched. The length of the CDR3 is 14 residues. Germline V CDR1 and CDR2: KGHSH, LQKENI. CDR3 nucleotide sequence: TGTGCCAGCTCACTACAGGGGGCGAGCACTGAAGCTTTCTTT. Its translation: CASSLQGASTEAFF.

This clonotype came up many times. The genes are TRBV2 and TRBJ1-5; 8 nucleotides match TRBD1. The CDR3 runs to 13 residues. The trim removed 4 bases at V and 7 bases at J, leaving 3 bases unmatched. The germline V gene has CDR1 SNHLY and CDR2 FYNNEI. As DNA, the CDR3 is TGTGCCAGCAGTGGGGGACAGGTCCAGCCCCAGCATTTT. This translates into CASSGGQVQPQHF.

In this sample, this clonotype turned up many times. V gene TRBV3-1 combines with J gene TRBJ1-1; perhaps TRBD1 as D (6 bases). CDR1 and CDR2 (germline): LGHDT, YNNKEL (reference sequence). Trimming cost V 0 bases and J 5 bases, with 19 bases left between them. This CDR3 has 17 residues. The CDR3 coding sequence is TGTGCCAGCAGCCAAGAAGGAAAGGGGGGAGTAGTAACTGAAGCTTTCTTT. This sequence encodes CASSQEGKGGVVTEAFF.

This clonotype was seen repeatedly, ten times or more. This sequence joins TRBV18 and TRBJ1-1, with TRBD1 matching over 8 bases. Unmatched junction bases numbered 7, after V lost 5 bases and J lost 2 bases. Germline lookup yields CDR1 KGHSH and CDR2 LQKENI. The CDR3 loop spans 15 amino acids. In DNA, the CDR3 is TGTGCCAGCTCAGCGTCGGGACAGGTAAACACTGAAGCTTTCTTT. Amino acids: CASSASGQVNTEAFF.

This clonotype was observed a few times. It is unclear where the CDR3 begins or ends on the DNA, so no DNA is shown, and the CDR3 is as TCRdb lists it. CDR3: CASSLVGDGAVVDF. The J gene is TRBJ2-5, the V gene TRBV7-9; TRBD1, the table's D call, lacks a check against the DNA. Germline V lookup: CDR1 SEHNR, CDR2 FQNEAQ (reference sequence). The CDR3 length equals 14 residues, ends included.

This clonotype was found many times. The chain has TRBV20-1 and TRBJ2-7; 7 bases are a match to TRBD1. Trimming removed 6 bases from V and 0 bases from J; junction bases left unmatched: 8. The CDR3 totals 14 residues. Germline loops: CDR1 DFQATT, CDR2 SNEGSKA (reference sequence). In nucleotides, the CDR3 is TGCAGTGCGGAAGACAGGGTGTCCTCCTACGAGCAGTACTTC. Its translation: CSAEDRVSSYEQYF.

The J gene is TRBJ1-6, the V gene TRBV4-3; TRBD1 matches at 9 bases. CDR3 length: 17 amino acids. Germline assignment: CDR1 LGHNA and CDR2 YSLEER. Unmatched junction bases numbered 11, after V lost 2 bases and J lost 9 bases. The CDR3 DNA sequence: TGCGCCAGCAGCCAAATCCCCCCGGGACAGGGCTCTTCACCCCTCCACTTT. It specifies CASSQIPPGQGSSPLHF.

This clonotype appeared once. A much larger clone is a single base away; this may be a read error. The chain is built from TRBV20-1 and TRBJ1-2; D is undetermined. Germline CDR1 is DFQATT and CDR2 is SNEGSKA (reference sequence). The CDR3 loop spans 11 amino acids. The DNA for the CDR3 is TGCGGTGCGAGTACAGTGGGTGGCTACACCTTC. Amino acid sequence: CGASTVGGYTF.

This clonotype has just a few counts. The chain employs TRBV6-1 and TRBJ1-2; a possible D gene is TRBD1 (5 bases). V was cut by 5 bases and J by 6 bases, with 19 bases left in between. The CDR3 contains 15 residues. Germline V lookup: CDR1 MNHNS, CDR2 SASEGT. CDR3: CASSLGWGSPNGYTF. The DNA of the CDR3 is TGTGCCAGCAGTTTAGGCTGGGGCTCCCCTAATGGCTACACCTTC.

This clonotype was observed at least ten times. The chain joins TRBV20-1 to TRBJ1-1, with unresolved D. This CDR3 is 13 amino acids long. The germline CDR1 and CDR2 sequences are DFQATT and SNEGSKA (reference sequence). Trimming shortened V by 1 base and J by 4 bases, and 10 bases separated the two germline ends. The CDR3 protein is CSARGRASTEAFF. The CDR3 region has the DNA TGCAGTGCTAGAGGCCGGGCGAGCACTGAAGCTTTCTTT.

Worth noting for this clonotype: A much larger clonotype is one base distant, so this may be a read error. The chain employs TRBV10-3 and TRBJ1-2, with D maybe TRBD1 (5 bases). The CDR3 sequence is 14 residues long. Germline CDR1 and CDR2: ENHRY and SYGVKD. CDR3 coding DNA: TGTGCCAGCGGAAGGGGTTTGAGTAACTATGGCCACACCTTC. It specifies CASGRGLSNYGHTF.

This clonotype was picked up many times. The chain links TRBV27 to TRBJ2-7; weak D call: TRBD1 (5 bases). V dropped 6 bases and J dropped 6 bases, with 15 bases sitting between them. Germline values: CDR1 MNHEY, CDR2 SMNVEV (reference sequence). CDR3 length: 13 residues. CDR3 nucleotides: TGTGCCAGCAGCTTGGGGCGTCTGAGCGAGCAGTACTTC. The encoded protein is CASSLGRLSEQYF.

This sequence joins TRBV3-1 and TRBJ2-7; possible D gene TRBD2, 5 bases. Per the germline V gene, CDR1 is LGHDT and CDR2 is YNNKEL (reference sequence). Trimming cost V 1 base and J 3 bases, with 10 bases left between them. This CDR3 has 14 residues. The CDR3 region has the DNA TGTGCCAGCAGCCAAGGGACTCCTGTCTACGAGCAGTACTTC. The encoded protein is CASSQGTPVYEQYF.

The chain has TRBV4-3 and TRBJ2-5; TRBD1 is a possible D gene (6 bases). The germline V and J ends were trimmed by 4 bases and 4 bases, with 19 bases remaining between them. From germline, CDR1 is LGHNA and CDR2 YSLEER. This CDR3 region has 16 residues. The CDR3 DNA sequence: TGCGCCAGCAGCCCAGCGGCTGGGGGCTTAGGAGAGACCCAGTACTTC. Its protein product is CASSPAAGGLGETQYF.

This clonotype was counted many times. This chain links TRBV5-6 with TRBJ2-1, with 7 positions matching TRBD1. Germline trimming cut 4 bases from V and 9 bases from J; bases unmatched to any gene: 7. The CDR3 has 13 residues. CDR1 SGHDT and CDR2 YYEEEE come from the germline V gene. CDR3 DNA sequence: TGTGCCAGCAGCCGACAGGGTTCAGCTGAGCAGTTCTTC. Residues: CASSRQGSAEQFF.

This clonotype was counted ten times or more. This chain joins TRBV2 and TRBJ2-1, with D perhaps TRBD1 (6 bases). Germline CDR1 reads SNHLY; CDR2 reads FYNNEI. The CDR3 loop spans 14 amino acids. Trimming cost V 3 bases and J 4 bases, with 10 bases left between them. CDR3 amino acids: CASSDRGNYNEQFF. The CDR3 coding sequence is TGTGCCAGCAGTGACAGGGGAAATTACAATGAGCAGTTCTTC.

This clonotype was seen ten or more times. The J gene is TRBJ1-1, the V gene TRBV5-1; D uncertain. With 1 base removed from V and 0 bases from J, the gap between germline ends came to 7 bases. In germline, CDR1 is SGHRS, CDR2 YFSETQ. CDR3 length: 14 amino acids. CDR3 amino acids: CASSLTAMNTEAFF. Written as DNA, the CDR3 is TGCGCCAGCAGCTTGACGGCTATGAACACTGAAGCTTTCTTT.

This clonotype was seen many times. The J gene is TRBJ2-7, the V gene TRBV5-5; D gene uncertain. This CDR3 comprises 15 residues. Trimming stripped 2 bases from V and 3 bases from J, with 15 bases between. Per the germline V gene, CDR1 is SGHKS and CDR2 is YYEKEE (reference sequence). This CDR3 reads CASSLSAGSNYEQYF. The CDR3 DNA reads TGTGCCAGCAGCTTATCCGCCGGATCTAACTACGAGCAGTACTTC.

This clonotype was seen many times. The chain couples TRBV2 to TRBJ2-5; D gene ambiguous. Germline assignment: CDR1 SNHLY and CDR2 FYNNEI. The V end was cut by 4 bases, the J end by 3 bases, with 12 bases between. The CDR3 has 14 amino acids. In DNA, the CDR3 is TGTGCCAGCAGTGGTTCTAACACCGAAGAGACCCAGTACTTC. Protein sequence: CASSGSNTEETQYF.

This clonotype was detected many times. The chain has TRBV11-1 and TRBJ2-3, with D hard to call. This CDR3 is built from 14 residues. The germline V and J ends were trimmed by 0 bases and 2 bases, with 6 bases remaining between them. Germline V CDR1 and CDR2: SGHAT, FQDESV (reference sequence). The CDR3 loop reads CASSLAGITDTQYF. The CDR3 bases are TGTGCCAGCAGCTTAGCAGGAATCACAGATACGCAGTATTTT. The whole variable domain, remainder taken from reference TRBV11-1 and TRBJ2-3, is EAEVAQSPRYKITEKSQAVAFWCDPISGHATLYWYRQILGQGPELLVQFQDESVVDDSQLPKDRFSAERLKGVDSTLKIQPAELGDSAMYLCASSLAGITDTQYFGPGTRLTVL.